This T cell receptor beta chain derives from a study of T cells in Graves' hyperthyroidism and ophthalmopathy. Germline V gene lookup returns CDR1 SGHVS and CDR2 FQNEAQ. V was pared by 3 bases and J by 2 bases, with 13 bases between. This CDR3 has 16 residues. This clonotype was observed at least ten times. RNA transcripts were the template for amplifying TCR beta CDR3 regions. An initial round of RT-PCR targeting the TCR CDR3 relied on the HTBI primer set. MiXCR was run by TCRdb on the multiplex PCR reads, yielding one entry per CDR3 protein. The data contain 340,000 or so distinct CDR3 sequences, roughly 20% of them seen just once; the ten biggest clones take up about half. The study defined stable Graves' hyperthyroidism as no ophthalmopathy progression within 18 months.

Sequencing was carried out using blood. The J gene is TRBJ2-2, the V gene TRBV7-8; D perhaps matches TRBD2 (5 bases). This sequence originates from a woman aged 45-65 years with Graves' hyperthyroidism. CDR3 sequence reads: CASSFGGLQNTGELFF. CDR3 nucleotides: TGTGCCAGCAGCTTTGGCGGGCTTCAAAACACCGGGGAGCTGTTTTTT.